Presented here are 25 T cell receptor beta chains from one specimen sequenced in a study of blood T cells in healthy people across ages. It was with a sample-barcoded 5' primer and a J-beta primer mix that a second PCR of roughly 7 to 12 cycles was run. Each CDR3 protein is one row after TCRdb ran MiXCR on the 5' RACE reads. Among roughly 640,000 distinct CDR3 sequences listed, roughly 30% were seen once. Input material: blood. The receptors originated from a woman of 80 years or more in good health.

The chain is built from TRBV11-2 and TRBJ1-4; tentative D call: TRBD1 (5 bases). Germline CDR1 SGHAT, CDR2 FQNNGV. The CDR3 is 15 residues long. The V end was cut by 1 base, the J end by 7 bases, with 13 bases between. For the CDR3, the DNA is TGTGCCAGCAGCTTAGGGGACCGATCGGGTGAAAAACTGTTTTTT. Translating it yields CASSLGDRSGEKLFF.

This clonotype was observed at least ten times. The V call is TRBV7-2, the J call TRBJ2-5; either TRBD1 or TRBD2 may fit D (6 bases each). This CDR3 is 15 amino acids long. The V gene lost 0 bases and the J gene lost 1 base, with 9 bases spanning the gap. Germline V lookup: CDR1 SGHTA, CDR2 FQGNSA. The CDR3 loop reads CASSLAGGSQETQYF. Written as DNA, the CDR3 is TGTGCCAGCAGCTTAGCGGGGGGCTCCCAAGAGACCCAGTACTTC.

In the case of this clonotype: This sequence may be a read error, since a much larger clone differs from it by one base. The chain recombines TRBV20-1 with TRBJ1-4; D gene uncertain. CDR3 length: 14 residues. Germline V gene lookup returns CDR1 DFQATT and CDR2 SNEGSKA (reference sequence). This CDR3 is CSVRYSQDGEKLFF. The CDR3 DNA reads TGCAGTGTTAGATATAGCCAGGATGGTGAAAAACTGTTTTTT.

This clonotype has at least ten counts. The chain recombines TRBV6-1 with TRBJ1-1; possibly TRBD1 for D (5 bases). Trimming removed 1 base from V and 3 bases from J, with 15 bases in between. CDR3 size: 16 residues. CDR1 MNHNS and CDR2 SASEGT come from the germline V gene. This chain's CDR3 is CASSEGGGGRYTEAFF. The CDR3 nucleotides are TGTGCCAGCAGTGAAGGGGGGGGTGGTCGATACACTGAAGCTTTCTTT.

In the case of this clonotype: A read error is possible here, since a much larger clone lies one base away. The V call is TRBV6-2 or TRBV6-3, the J call TRBJ2-1, with 7 bases fitting TRBD1. From germline, CDR1 is MNHEY and CDR2 SVGEGT. The CDR3 contains 16 residues. The chain's CDR3 is CASSLWTGSNYNEQVF. CDR3 nucleotides: TGTGCCAGCAGTCTTTGGACAGGATCGAACTACAATGAGCAGGTCTTC.

The table lists this clonotype with many counts. The CDR3 DNA follows: TGTGCCAGCAGCTCCAGGCGCGGTCCCTACGAGCAGTACTTC. It is translated as CASSSRRGPYEQYF. J is TRBJ2-7 and V is TRBV7-9; D is unresolved. V was shortened by 4 bases and J by 2 bases, with 12 bases between the two germline ends. Germline CDR1 and CDR2: SEHNR and FQNEAQ (reference sequence). This CDR3 has 14 amino acids. Full variable domain (outside the CDR3, taken from reference TRBV7-9 and TRBJ2-7): DTGVSQNPRHKITKRGQNVTFRCDPISEHNRLYWYRQTLGQGPEFLTYFQNEAQLEKSRLLSDRFSAERPKGSFSTLEIQRTEQGDSAMYLCASSSRRGPYEQYFGPGTRLTVT.

Ten or more counts support this clonotype. This chain connects TRBV7-2 to TRBJ2-1, with D possibly being TRBD2 (5 bases). There are 14 residues in the CDR3. Germline V CDR1 and CDR2: SGHTA, FQGNSA. V lost 5 bases and J lost 0, with 8 bases in between. Here the CDR3 reads CASSADYSYNEQFF. CDR3 in DNA: TGTGCCAGCAGCGCTGACTACTCCTACAATGAGCAGTTCTTC. The full variable domain, with the rest looked up from reference TRBV7-2 and TRBJ2-1, is GAGVSQSPSNKVTEKGKDVELRCDPISGHTALYWYRQSLGQGLEFLIYFQGNSAPDKSGLPSDRFSAERTGGSVSTLTIQRTQQEDSAVYLCASSADYSYNEQFFGPGTRLTVL.

This clonotype was counted many times. The J gene is TRBJ2-1, the V gene TRBV5-1, with TRBD2 matching over 13 bases. Trimming cost V 4 bases and J 5 bases; bases outside gene matches: 9. This CDR3 comprises 17 residues. Germline lookup yields CDR1 SGHRS and CDR2 YFSETQ. CDR3 nucleotides: TGCGCCAGCAGCCCCGGACTAGCGGGGGCCTTGGACAATGAGCAGTTCTTC. The encoded protein is CASSPGLAGALDNEQFF.

The chain has TRBV20-1 and TRBJ2-1; 10 nucleotides line up with TRBD2. In germline, CDR1 is DFQATT, CDR2 SNEGSKA (reference sequence). V lost 6 bases to trimming and J lost 9 bases; unmatched junction nucleotides: 11. The CDR3 consists of 14 residues. CDR3: CSAIKWTSGIEQFF. The CDR3 DNA reads TGCAGTGCAATAAAGTGGACTAGCGGTATTGAGCAGTTCTTC.

This clonotype occurred many times. The V and J genes are TRBV5-1 and TRBJ1-2; D is perhaps TRBD1 (6 bases). Germline-derived CDR1 and CDR2 are SGHRS and YFSETQ. Trimming left V 4 bases short and J 2 bases short, with 15 bases between. The CDR3 has 15 residues. CDR3 nucleotide sequence: TGCGCCAGCAGCACAAACAGGGATCTAAACTATGGCTACACCTTC. Its protein is CASSTNRDLNYGYTF.

Many counts were recorded for this clonotype. The V gene is TRBV15, the J gene TRBJ2-3, with TRBD2 identical over 12 bases. The CDR3 contains 17 residues. The germline V gene has CDR1 LNHNV and CDR2 YYDKDF (reference sequence). V shed 2 bases, J shed 2 bases, and the junction held 5 bases outside the gene matches. The CDR3 DNA reads TGTGCCACCAGCAGATCCCGGACTAGCGGGAACACAGATACGCAGTATTTT. Its protein product is CATSRSRTSGNTDTQYF.

The V call is TRBV5-1, the J call TRBJ2-7; D remains ambiguous. The germline V and J ends were trimmed by 2 bases and 4 bases, with 16 bases remaining between them. The CDR3 runs to 15 residues. Germline V CDR1 and CDR2: SGHRS, YFSETQ. This CDR3 reads CASSLDFGPPYEQYF. In nucleotides, the CDR3 is TGCGCCAGCAGCTTAGATTTCGGACCTCCTTACGAGCAGTACTTC.

This clonotype was found many times. The chain carries TRBV10-3 and TRBJ2-7; the D gene could be TRBD1 or TRBD2 (5 bases each). Germline assignment: CDR1 ENHRY and CDR2 SYGVKD. Trimming cost V 7 bases and J 3 bases, with 22 bases left between them. CDR3 size: 16 residues. This chain's CDR3 is CAITGIRGGGDYEQYF. CDR3 DNA sequence: TGTGCCATCACCGGGATCCGGGGCGGCGGAGACTACGAGCAGTACTTC.

This clonotype was counted between two and nine times. Relative to the germline gene, one junction end is altered; a read error may explain this. The V and J genes are TRBV5-6 and TRBJ2-7; D unclear. The CDR3 runs to 15 residues. Germline V gene sequence: CDR1 SGHDT, CDR2 YYEEEE. The CDR3 bases are TGTGCCAGCAGCCAAGGGAAACAGCAAAGGCTGTCAGGACACTTC. This sequence encodes CASSQGKQQRLSGHF.

This clonotype was seen many times. This chain joins TRBV6-1 and TRBJ1-1; a possible D gene is TRBD1 (5 bases). CDR3 length: 16 amino acids. Trimming cost V 4 bases and J 0 bases, with 15 bases left between them. Germline V gives CDR1 MNHNS, CDR2 SASEGT. The DNA for the CDR3 is TGTGCCAGCAGTGTGATCCAGACAGCCATGAACACTGAAGCTTTCTTT. It codes for CASSVIQTAMNTEAFF.

For the CDR3, the DNA is TGTGCCGGCAGCCCGGACAGGGGGGTACGAGAGACCCAGTACTTC. It encodes CAGSPDRGVRETQYF. This chain joins TRBV10-3 and TRBJ2-5, with 10 positions matching TRBD1. V dropped 11 bases and J dropped 4; count of bases not matched to a gene: 13. This CDR3 has 15 amino acids. CDR1 ENHRY and CDR2 SYGVKD come from the germline V gene.

V and J are TRBV12-3 or TRBV12-4 and TRBJ1-2; D remains ambiguous. This CDR3 is built from 13 residues. The V gene lost 1 base and the J gene lost 7 bases, with 10 bases spanning the gap. The CDR3 region is CASSLESLLGYTF. The CDR3 DNA reads as TGTGCCAGCAGTTTAGAGTCCCTCCTTGGCTACACCTTC.

This clonotype was counted many times. This chain links TRBV12-3 or TRBV12-4 with TRBJ2-4; 9 bases align to TRBD2. The CDR3 runs to 14 residues. V lost 7 bases to trimming and J lost 5 bases; unmatched junction nucleotides: 6. The chain's CDR3 is CASTRAGGENIQYF. As DNA, the CDR3 is TGTGCCAGCACCCGCGCGGGAGGGGAAAACATTCAGTACTTC.

This clonotype was seen ten or more times. An end of the junction differs from the germline gene, which may be a read error. The rearrangement links TRBV7-7 to TRBJ2-2, with a tentative D call TRBD1 (5 bases). From germline, CDR1 is SSHAT and CDR2 FNYEAQ (reference sequence). The CDR3 spans 15 residues. The CDR3 protein is CASSLGAQGTGELFF. Written as DNA, the CDR3 is TGTGCTAGCAGCTTAGGGGCCCAGGGCACCGGGGAGCTGTTTTTT.

The chain uses TRBV5-6 and TRBJ2-1; perhaps TRBD2 as D (6 bases). The length of the CDR3 is 16 residues. The germline V gene has CDR1 SGHDT and CDR2 YYEEEE. V was trimmed by 4 bases and J by 2 bases, leaving 16 bases between them. The CDR3 coding sequence is TGTGCCAGCAGCCCTCGGGACTCCCTAACCTACAATGAGCAGTTCTTC. Protein product: CASSPRDSLTYNEQFF.

This sequence joins TRBV7-2 and TRBJ2-1; 10 bases match TRBD2. The CDR3 contains 17 residues. Per germline, CDR1 SGHTA and CDR2 FQGNSA. V trimming: 5 bases; J trimming: 9 bases; junction bases outside the gene matches: 16. The CDR3 DNA reads as TGTGCCAGCAGCGGGGGGGGCCTAGCGGGGGCCCGTTTTGAGCAGTTCTTC. It is translated as CASSGGGLAGARFEQFF.

This clonotype was recorded a few times. The V and J genes are TRBV6-1 and TRBJ1-1, with TRBD1 matching over 7 bases. Germline CDR1 is MNHNS and CDR2 is SASEGT. Losses at the gene ends were 4 bases for V and 1 base for J; bases not matched to a gene: 3. The CDR3 consists of 14 residues. Here the CDR3 reads CASSATGWNTEAFF. CDR3 in DNA: TGTGCCAGCAGTGCGACAGGGTGGAACACTGAAGCTTTCTTT.

This clonotype was counted many times. V is TRBV20-1 and J is TRBJ2-2; 8 nucleotides match TRBD2. The CDR3 loop spans 16 amino acids. V lost 0 bases and J lost 2; bases outside the gene matches: 5. Germline-derived CDR1 and CDR2 are DFQATT and SNEGSKA (reference sequence). As DNA, the CDR3 is TGCAGTGCTAGAGATCCCAGCGGGGGTAACACCGGGGAGCTGTTTTTT. It codes for CSARDPSGGNTGELFF.

J is TRBJ2-7 and V is TRBV15; TRBD2 might be the D (5 bases). The CDR3 loop spans 13 amino acids. V lost 3 bases and J lost 6, with 12 bases in between. The V gene's germline CDR1 is LNHNV and CDR2 YYDKDF (reference sequence). The CDR3 DNA sequence: TGTGCCACCAGCAGGGATCTAGCTACCGAGCAGTACTTC. This gives the protein CATSRDLATEQYF.

This sequence joins TRBV10-3 and TRBJ1-6; a possible D gene is TRBD1 (5 bases). The CDR3 loop spans 15 amino acids. V lost 2 bases and J 11 bases, leaving 16 bases between the germline ends. The germline gives CDR1 ENHRY, CDR2 SYGVKD. CDR3 residues: CAISEPPSGGTPLHF. The CDR3 nucleotides are TGTGCCATCAGTGAGCCACCTTCCGGGGGGACACCCCTCCACTTT.